The next 7 T cell receptor beta chains were all read from a single sample in a study of blood T cell repertoires in COVID-19. Method: immunoSEQ multiplex PCR; TCRdb's copy keeps in-frame clones and lacks some. The sample shows 140,000 to 150,000 clones, 80% to 85% of them seen only once. Sequenced sample: peripheral blood. These receptors were collected from a man aged 25-45 years with COVID-19, enrolled during active disease.

The chain joins TRBV28 to TRBJ2-1; 7 nucleotides agree with TRBD1. V trimming: 8 bases; J trimming: 4 bases; junction bases outside the gene matches: 14. There are 16 residues in the CDR3. Germline V lookup: CDR1 MDHEN, CDR2 SYDVKM. The CDR3, as DNA: TGTGCCAGCTTGAGTACCGGGACAGATTTTTACAATGAGCAGTTCTTC. As protein: CASLSTGTDFYNEQFF.

The V and J genes are TRBV7-6 and TRBJ1-1; maybe TRBD1 (5 bases). The CDR3 length is 15 residues. V shed 6 bases and J shed 1 base, with 15 bases lying between them. Germline CDR1 reads SGHVS; CDR2 reads FNYEAQ. CDR3 region: CASRQVTYGNTEAFF. As DNA, the CDR3 is TGTGCCAGCAGACAGGTGACCTATGGGAACACTGAAGCTTTCTTT.

The chain has TRBV5-4 and TRBJ2-7, with D perhaps TRBD1 (6 bases). V was cut by 4 bases and J by 0 bases, with 17 bases left in between. The CDR3 is made up of 16 amino acids. Germline lookup yields CDR1 SGHNT and CDR2 YYREEE (reference sequence). CDR3 sequence reads: CASSDAKTRGSYEQYF. The CDR3 coding sequence is TGTGCCAGCAGCGACGCCAAAACCAGGGGCTCCTACGAGCAGTACTTC.

V and J are TRBV21-1 and TRBJ2-4; the DNA was not compared with TRBD2, the D call given in the table. TRBV21-1 is a listed pseudogene. The CDR3 is 17 residues long. The DNA of the CDR3 is TGTGCCAGCAGCAAGACTACTAGCGGGAGTTGGGGAAACATTCAGTACTTC. Its translation: CASSKTTSGSWGNIQYF.

V and J are TRBV10-1 and TRBJ1-1; D not certain. Between the trimmed V and J ends, which lost 8 bases and 1 base, there was a span of 11 bases. This CDR3 region has 13 residues. Germline loops: CDR1 WNHNN, CDR2 SYGVQD (reference sequence). CDR3 protein: CASRVRPNTEAFF. The CDR3 nucleotides are TGCGCCAGCCGGGTACGACCGAACACTGAAGCTTTCTTT.

V gene TRBV5-4 combines with J gene TRBJ1-1; a possible D gene is TRBD1 (6 bases). Germline loops: CDR1 SGHNT, CDR2 YYREEE (reference sequence). The ends were cut back, 3 bases at V and 8 bases at J, with 20 bases in the middle. The CDR3 totals 15 residues. CDR3: CASSSGMGHALEAFF. The CDR3 bases are TGTGCCAGCAGCTCGGGAATGGGACATGCGTTGGAAGCTTTCTTT.

This clone was counted between two and nine times. The CDR3 nucleotides read TGTGCCAGTACCAAGGGAGGGTCAGCGGGAGTGGACGAGCAGTACTTC. Translation: CASTKGGSAGVDEQYF. The chain combines TRBV19 with TRBJ2-7; 8 bases fit TRBD2. After removal of 7 bases from V and 5 bases from J, the junction contained 16 bases not matched to a gene. The CDR3 loop spans 16 amino acids. CDR1 and CDR2 from the germline V gene are LNHDA and SQIVND (reference sequence).